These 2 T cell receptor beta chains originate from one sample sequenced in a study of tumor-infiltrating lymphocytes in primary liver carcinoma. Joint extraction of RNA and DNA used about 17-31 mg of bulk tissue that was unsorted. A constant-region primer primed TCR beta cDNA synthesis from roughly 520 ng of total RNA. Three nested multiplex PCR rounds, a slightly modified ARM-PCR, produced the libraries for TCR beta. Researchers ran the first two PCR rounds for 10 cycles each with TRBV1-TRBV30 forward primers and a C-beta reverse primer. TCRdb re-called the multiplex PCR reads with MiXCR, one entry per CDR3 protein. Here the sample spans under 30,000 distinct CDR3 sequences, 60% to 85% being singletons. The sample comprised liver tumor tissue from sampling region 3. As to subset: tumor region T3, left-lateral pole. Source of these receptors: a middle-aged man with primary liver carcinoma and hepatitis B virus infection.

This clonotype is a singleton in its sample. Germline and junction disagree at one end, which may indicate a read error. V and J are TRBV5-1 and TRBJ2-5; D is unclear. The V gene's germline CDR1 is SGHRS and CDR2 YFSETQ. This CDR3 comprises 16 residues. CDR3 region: CAGSLAGQGIQETQYF. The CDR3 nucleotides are TGCGCCGGCAGCTTGGCCGGGCAAGGGATCCAAGAGACCCAGTACTTC.

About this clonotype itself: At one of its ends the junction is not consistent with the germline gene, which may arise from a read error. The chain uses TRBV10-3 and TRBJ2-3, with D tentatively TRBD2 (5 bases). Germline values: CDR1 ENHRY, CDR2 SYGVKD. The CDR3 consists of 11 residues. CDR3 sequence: CAMRALDTQYF. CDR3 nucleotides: TGTGCCATGAGGGCGCTGGATACGCAGTATTTC.